This T cell receptor beta chain was identified during a study of blood T cell repertoires in COVID-19. Study-wide context: COVID-19 samples, acute and convalescent, were from the United States, Italy and Spain. In each case, the material was cDNA or gDNA derived from T cells, B-cell-depleted T cells, or PBMCs.

The sample holds many counts of this clone. Other nucleotide sequences from this sample produce the same CDR3. Assay: immunoSEQ multiplex PCR; the TCRdb copy retains only in-frame clones and omits some. The table lists around 150,000 clones, 60% to 80% of them singletons. J lost 4 bases, V lost 3 bases, and 2 bases had no gene match. The V gene's germline CDR1 is MDHEN and CDR2 SYDVKM. This CDR3 spans 13 amino acids. The sequenced material came from peripheral blood. This chain connects TRBV28 to TRBJ2-7, with 8 positions matching TRBD2. The TCR originated in a man between 45 and 60 years old with active or convalescent COVID-19. CDR3 DNA sequence: TGTGCCAGCAGTTTGGCGGGAGGATACGAGCAGTACTTC. It encodes CASSLAGGYEQYF.